The 8 T cell receptor beta chains presented below share a single source sample, sequenced in a study of T cell clones after liver transplantation. Profiled with immunoSEQ multiplex PCR; TCRdb holds only in-frame clones, not every one. The sample lists under 130,000 clones, roughly 80% occurring once. Sequenced here: CD4+ T cells from blood, sampled approximately 50 months after liver transplant. Receptors originate from a human patient who received a liver transplant. Part of the T cells may come from the graft donor.

V is TRBV7-2 and J is TRBJ1-4, with D unresolved. CDR3 size: 13 residues. Trimming shortened V by 6 bases and J by 3 bases, and 8 bases separated the two germline ends. The germline V gene encodes CDR1 SGHTA and CDR2 FQGNSA. CDR3 bases: TGTGCCAGCAGTTTTCGGGCTAATGAAAAACTGTTTTTT. Encoded protein: CASSFRANEKLFF.

CDR3 bases: TGTGCCAGCAGTGAACGACAGAACTATGGCTACACCTTC. Translated: CASSERQNYGYTF. J is TRBJ1-2 and V is TRBV2, with D perhaps matching TRBD1 (5 bases). Germline V gene lookup returns CDR1 SNHLY and CDR2 FYNNEI. V lost 2 bases to trimming and J lost 2 bases, with 6 bases between them. CDR3 size: 13 residues.

The chain couples TRBV28 to TRBJ1-2, with D possibly TRBD1 on 5 matching bases. Germline assignment: CDR1 MDHEN and CDR2 SYDVKM. The V and J ends lost 6 bases and 7 bases respectively, with 18 bases between them. This CDR3 is 14 amino acids long. The CDR3 coding sequence is TGTGCCAGCAGGCGAACCGGGACGGCGGGTGGCTACACCTTC. Translation gives CASRRTGTAGGYTF.

The rearrangement uses TRBV6-5 and TRBJ2-1, with D maybe TRBD1 (6 bases). The CDR3 sequence is 15 residues long. In germline, CDR1 is MNHEY, CDR2 SVGAGI. The V gene lost 7 bases and the J gene lost 9 bases, with 22 bases spanning the gap. Here the CDR3 DNA reads TGTGCCAGCACCTCCACAGCAACAGGGATGGCTGAGCAGTTCTTC. This encodes CASTSTATGMAEQFF.

This clone was observed a few times. The chain carries TRBV9 and TRBJ2-2; 7 nucleotides agree with TRBD2. The trim removed 5 bases at V and 6 bases at J, leaving 7 bases unmatched. The CDR3 length is 14 residues. Germline CDR1 is SGDLS and CDR2 is YYNGEE. CDR3 coding DNA: TGTGCCAGCAGGCTGAGCGGGATTGCCGGGGAGCTGTTTTTT. Residues: CASRLSGIAGELFF. The variable domain in full, with the rest retrieved from reference TRBV9 and TRBJ2-2, is DSGVTQTPKHLITATGQRVTLRCSPRSGDLSVYWYQQSLDQGLQFLIQYYNGEERAKGNILERFSAQQFPDLHSELNLSSLELGDSALYFCASRLSGIAGELFFGEGSRLTVL.

In this sample, this clone turned up a few times. This chain connects TRBV18 to TRBJ2-7, with 7 positions matching TRBD1. There are 15 residues in the CDR3. Germline values: CDR1 KGHSH, CDR2 LQKENI. V shed 3 bases and J 2 bases; nucleotides not matched to a gene: 7. CDR3 region: CASSPNRGMAYEQYF. CDR3 in DNA: TGTGCCAGCTCACCTAACAGGGGTATGGCCTACGAGCAGTACTTC. Looking up the rest from reference TRBV18 and TRBJ2-7 gives the full variable domain: NAGVMQNPRHLVRRRGQEARLRCSPMKGHSHVYWYRQLPEEGLKFMVYLQKENIIDESGMPKERFSAEFPKEGPSILRIQQVVRGDSAAYFCASSPNRGMAYEQYFGPGTRLTVT.

This clone was counted only a few times. The chain links TRBV7-8 to TRBJ1-3; the match to TRBD1 covers 7 bases. The junction had 10 bases not matched to a gene; V was cut back by 5 bases and J by 6 bases. This CDR3 is 15 amino acids long. Germline assignment: CDR1 SGHVS and CDR2 FQNEAQ. The CDR3: CASSGYRGSLNTIYF. The CDR3 DNA sequence: TGTGCCAGCAGCGGCTACAGGGGAAGTTTAAACACCATATATTTT.

V and J are TRBV19 and TRBJ2-1; 7 nucleotides match TRBD1. CDR3 size: 13 residues. CDR1 is LNHDA and CDR2 is SQIVND in the germline V gene (reference sequence). J gave up 8 bases and V 6 bases, and 7 bases lay outside the gene matches. The CDR3 bases are TGTGCCAGTAGCATTAACAGGGGATATGAGCAGTTCTTC. As protein: CASSINRGYEQFF.